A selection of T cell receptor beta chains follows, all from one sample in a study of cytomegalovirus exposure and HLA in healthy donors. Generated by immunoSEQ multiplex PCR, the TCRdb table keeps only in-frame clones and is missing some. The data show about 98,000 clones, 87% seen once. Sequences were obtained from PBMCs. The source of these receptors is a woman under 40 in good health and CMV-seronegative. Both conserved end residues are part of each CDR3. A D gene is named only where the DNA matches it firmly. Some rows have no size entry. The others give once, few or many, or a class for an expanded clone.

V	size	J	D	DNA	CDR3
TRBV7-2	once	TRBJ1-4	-	TGTGCCAGCAGTCGTCGGGACGACAGCCGGGGGAAACTGTTTTTT	CASSRRDDSRGKLFF
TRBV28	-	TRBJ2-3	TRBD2	TGTGCCAGCAGTTTCATCGGGAGGGGCACAGATACGCAGTATTTT	CASSFIGRGTDTQYF
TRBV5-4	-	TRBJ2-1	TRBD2	TGTGCCAGCAGCTCCCGACTAGCGGGAGGGAATGAGCAGTTCTTC	CASSSRLAGGNEQFF
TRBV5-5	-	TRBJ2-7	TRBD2	TGTGCCAGCAGCTTACACACAGCGGGAGGGCGTTACGAGCAGTACTTC	CASSLHTAGGRYEQYF
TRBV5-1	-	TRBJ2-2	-	TGCGCCAGCAGCTTGGCAGGGGGGTTCACCGGGGAGCTGTTTTTT	CASSLAGGFTGELFF
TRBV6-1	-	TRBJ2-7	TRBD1	TGTGCCAGCAGTGTCAGGGGGCTCGGCTACGAGCAGTACTTC	CASSVRGLGYEQYF
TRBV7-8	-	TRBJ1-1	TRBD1	TGTGCCAGCAGCCTACGGACAGGGGGCGCTTCGGGCAACACTGAAGCTTTCTTT	CASSLRTGGASGNTEAFF
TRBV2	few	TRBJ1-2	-	TGTGCCAGCAGTGTGAATCTTGGAGGGCGGGGCGTCTATGGCTACACCTTC	CASSVNLGGRGVYGYTF
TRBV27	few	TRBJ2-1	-	TGTGCCAGCAGTTGGGGGGACAGCTACAATGAGCAGTTCTTC	CASSWGDSYNEQFF
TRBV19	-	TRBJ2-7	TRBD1	TGTGCCAGTAGTATAGGGGCGGGACAGGCAACCTACGAGCAGTACTTC	CASSIGAGQATYEQYF
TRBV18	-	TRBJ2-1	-	TGTGCCAGCTCACCTGCTAATTGGGGGGACTCCAATGAGCAGTTCTTC	CASSPANWGDSNEQFF
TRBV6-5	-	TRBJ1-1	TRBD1	TGTGCCAGCAGAGGACAGGGAACGAACACTGAAGCTTTCTTT	CASRGQGTNTEAFF
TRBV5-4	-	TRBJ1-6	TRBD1	TGTGCCAGCAGCTGGAGGGGGACACAGGGGTTTTCACCCCTCCACTTT	CASSWRGTQGFSPLHF
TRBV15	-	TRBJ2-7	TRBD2	TGTGCCACCAGCCCCGGACTAGCGGGAGCTAACGAGCAGTACTTC	CATSPGLAGANEQYF
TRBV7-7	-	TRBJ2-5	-	TGTGCCAGCAGCCCAAGTTCGGTCCAAGAGACCCAGTACTTC	CASSPSSVQETQYF
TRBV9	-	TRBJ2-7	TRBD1	TGTGCCAGCAGCGTGGGACAGGGCCTGATGTACGAGCAGTACTTC	CASSVGQGLMYEQYF
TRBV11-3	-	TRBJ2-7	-	TGTGCCAGCAGCTTAGATCGGGACGAGCAGTACTTC	CASSLDRDEQYF
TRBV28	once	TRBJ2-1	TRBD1	TGTGCCAGCAGTTCCAGGGGGCGGGATGAGCAGTTCTTC	CASSSRGRDEQFF
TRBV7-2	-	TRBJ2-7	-	TGTGCCAGCAGACGGTTTGAATACCTAAACGAGCAGTACTTC	CASRRFEYLNEQYF
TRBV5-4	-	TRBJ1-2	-	TGTGCCAGCAGCTTCTCGCTATGGGAGGAGGGCTACACCTTC	CASSFSLWEEGYTF
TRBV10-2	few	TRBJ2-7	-	TGCGCCAGCAGTGTCGTTTTGTACGAGCAGTACTTC	CASSVVLYEQYF
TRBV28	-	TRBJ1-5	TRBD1	TGTGCCAGCAGCTCCCACGGGACAGGGGAAGAACAGCCCCAGCATTTT	CASSSHGTGEEQPQHF
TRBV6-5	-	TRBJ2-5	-	TGTGCCAGGGCGCGAGGTCAGCAAGAGACCCAGTACTTC	CARARGQQETQYF
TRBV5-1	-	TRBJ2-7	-	TGCGCCAGCAGCCCAGGATCCCCAATCCCCGCCGAGCAGTACTTC	CASSPGSPIPAEQYF
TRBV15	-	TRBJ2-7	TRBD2	TGTGCCACCAGCAGGAGCGGGAGAGGCGACGAGCAGTACTTC	CATSRSGRGDEQYF
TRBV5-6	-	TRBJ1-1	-	TGTGCCAGCAGCCGTCAGGCGAGGGACACTGAAGCTTTCTTT	CASSRQARDTEAFF
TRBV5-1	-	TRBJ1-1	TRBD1	TGCGCCAGCAGCTCCTGGGACAGTGAAGCTTTCTTT	CASSSWDSEAFF
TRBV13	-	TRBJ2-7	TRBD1	TGTGCCAGCACCCAGGGGGGACAGGGGGTATACGAGCAGTACTTC	CASTQGGQGVYEQYF
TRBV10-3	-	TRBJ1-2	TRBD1	TGTGCCGTTTCGGGGCAAAGGACAGGGGGCGACGGCTACACCTTC	CAVSGQRTGGDGYTF
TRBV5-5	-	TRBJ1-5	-	TGTGCCAGCAGCTTTAAGGGGGATAATCAGCCCCAGCATTTT	CASSFKGDNQPQHF
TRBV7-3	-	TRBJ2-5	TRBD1	TGTGCCAGCAGCCAGGGGGCGCGGGAGACCCAGTACTTC	CASSQGARETQYF
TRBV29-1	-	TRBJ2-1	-	TGCAGCGCCGTTAGGGGGACCGCCGACAATGAGCAGTTCTTC	CSAVRGTADNEQFF
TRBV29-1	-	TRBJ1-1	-	TGCAGCGTTCTTATGACAGGTTTTAACACTGAAGCTTTCTTT	CSVLMTGFNTEAFF
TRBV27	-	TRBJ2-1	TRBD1	TGTGCCAGCAGTTTAGGGACAGGGGGCAATGAGCAGTTCTTC	CASSLGTGGNEQFF
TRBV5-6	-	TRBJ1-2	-	TGTGCCAGCAGCTTGAGGAGCGGGGCGGGCAGCTATGGCTACACCTTC	CASSLRSGAGSYGYTF
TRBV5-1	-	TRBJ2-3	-	TGCGCCAGCAGCTTCACGCCAGAGCAGTATTTT	CASSFTPEQYF
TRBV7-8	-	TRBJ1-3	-	TGTGCCAGCAATGGAGGAGGAAACACCATATATTTT	CASNGGGNTIYF
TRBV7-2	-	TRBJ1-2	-	TGTGCCAGCAGCTTAAGTAGAGGCGAGCCCGACTATGGCTACACCTTC	CASSLSRGEPDYGYTF
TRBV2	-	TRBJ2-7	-	TGTGCCAGCACATTACCCGGGACTGGAGACTACGAGCAGTACTTC	CASTLPGTGDYEQYF
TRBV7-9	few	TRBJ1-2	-	TGTGCCATCCGCAGGGATTGGTATGGCTACACCTTC	CAIRRDWYGYTF
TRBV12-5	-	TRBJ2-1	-	TGTGCTAGTGGTCCTGGACTCTCGAGCTCCTACAATGAGCAGTTCTTC	CASGPGLSSSYNEQFF
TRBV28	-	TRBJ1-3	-	TGTGCCAGCAGTTTACGAGGGGGAAACACCATATATTTT	CASSLRGGNTIYF
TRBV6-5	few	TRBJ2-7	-	TGTGCCAGCAGCTTCGTCACAGGGAAAACCTACGAGCAGTACTTC	CASSFVTGKTYEQYF
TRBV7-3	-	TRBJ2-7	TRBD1	TGTGCCAGCAGCTTAGACAGGGCGGGCGAGCAGTACTTC	CASSLDRAGEQYF
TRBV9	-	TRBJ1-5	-	TGTGCCAGCAGCGTAGACGGGTTCGGTAGCAATCAGCCCCAGCATTTT	CASSVDGFGSNQPQHF
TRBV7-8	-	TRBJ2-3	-	TGTGCCAGCAGCACGGACAGTTCAACGCAGTATTTT	CASSTDSSTQYF
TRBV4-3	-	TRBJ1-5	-	TGCGCCAGCAGCCAAGATGTTGCGGCGTCTCAGCCCCAGCATTTT	CASSQDVAASQPQHF
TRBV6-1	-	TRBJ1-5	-	TGTGCCAGCAGTGTAGGGACTGCAGCTAATCAGCCCCAGCATTTT	CASSVGTAANQPQHF
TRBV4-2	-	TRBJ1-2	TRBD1	TGTGCCAGCAGCCAGGGACAGGGAGCGATCCTCTATGGCTACACCTTC	CASSQGQGAILYGYTF
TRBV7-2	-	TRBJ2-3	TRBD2	TGTGCCAGCAGCCTTCTATCGGGCGGGAGTGGGGTAGATACGCAGTATTTT	CASSLLSGGSGVDTQYF
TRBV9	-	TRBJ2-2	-	TGTGCCAGCAGCGTGCAGGCGAACACCGGGGAGCTGTTTTTT	CASSVQANTGELFF
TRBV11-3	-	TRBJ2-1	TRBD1	TGTGCCAGCAGCCAAGACAGGGGCGATGAGCAGTTCTTC	CASSQDRGDEQFF
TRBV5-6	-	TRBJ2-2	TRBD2	TGTGCCAGCAGCTTGTCACTAGCGGGAGGGGCCGGGGAGCTGTTTTTT	CASSLSLAGGAGELFF
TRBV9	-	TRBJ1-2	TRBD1	TGTGCCAGCAGCCCTCCGCCCGGGACAGGGTCACGCTACACCTTC	CASSPPPGTGSRYTF
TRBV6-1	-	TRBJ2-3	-	TGTGCCAGTCTACGTCAGGTGGGAGATACGCAGTATTTT	CASLRQVGDTQYF
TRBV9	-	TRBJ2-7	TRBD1	TGTGCCAGCAGCGTAGGGCAGGGGGTTTACGAGCAGTACTTC	CASSVGQGVYEQYF
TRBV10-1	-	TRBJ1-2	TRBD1	TGCGCCAGCAGTGACCCACGTGGGACAGTGTATGGCTACACCTTC	CASSDPRGTVYGYTF
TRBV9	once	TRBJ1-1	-	TGTGCCAGCAGCGTAGATGGAGAAAACACTGAAGCTTTCTTT	CASSVDGENTEAFF
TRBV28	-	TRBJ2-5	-	TGTGCCAGCAGTATTTCCGGGGGACAAGAGACCCAGTACTTC	CASSISGGQETQYF
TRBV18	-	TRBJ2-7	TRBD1	TGTGCCAGCTCCGTGCCCCAGACAGGGATCTACGAGCAGTACTTC	CASSVPQTGIYEQYF